The clone carrying this T cell receptor (beta chain) was detected only a few times. The antigen is undetermined. The data were taken from a study of long-term antiretroviral therapy in people with HIV. Overall study findings and caveats: In samples taken after ART, diversity increased but remained below transplant donor control levels.

This was the immunoSEQ v3.0 assay at survey level. Sequencing set out to capture roughly 40,000-50,000 T-cell genomes per sample. Here immunoSEQ multiplex PCR was the method, and the copy in TCRdb shows in-frame clones only, minus some. The sample shows about 16,000 clones, more than 65% of them seen only once. All donors provided no fewer than one pre-ART and no fewer than two post-ART PBMC samples. Trimming removed 3 bases from V and 7 bases from J, with 12 bases in between. CDR1 LNHDA and CDR2 SQIVND come from the germline V gene (reference sequence). CDR3 size: 14 residues. Sequencing was performed on unsorted PBMCs, taken around 1.2 years before starting antiretroviral therapy. The rearrangement joins TRBV19 to TRBJ1-4, with D perhaps TRBD1 (5 bases). This clonotype was sampled from a man aged 25-45 years with HIV. The CDR3 sequence is CASSIWGLGEKLFF. CDR3 nucleotides: TGTGCCAGTAGTATCTGGGGACTGGGTGAAAAACTGTTTTTT.